Listed here are 4 T cell receptor beta chains from one sample, sequenced in a study of blood T cells in healthy people across ages. For the second PCR, which ran for 7 to 11 cycles, a sample-barcoded 5' primer and a J-beta primer mix were used. TCRdb processed the 5' RACE reads anew with MiXCR; each CDR3 protein has one entry. The sample lists 1.5 million to 2 million distinct CDR3 sequences; 30% to 40% were seen once. The sequenced material came from blood. The receptors derive from a human donor in good health.

This clonotype was picked up a small number of times. The chain is built from TRBV9 and TRBJ1-2, with 8 bases lining up with TRBD1. CDR3 length equals 13 residues. With V trimmed by 4 bases and J by 6 bases, 5 bases remained unmatched. Germline V gene data show CDR1 as SGDLS and CDR2 as YYNGEE. In nucleotides, the CDR3 is TGTGCCAGCAGCCCAGGGGGCACGGATGGCTACACCTTC. Translating it yields CASSPGGTDGYTF.

A word on this clonotype: One junction end disagrees with the germline gene, perhaps due to a read error. V and J are TRBV7-2 and TRBJ1-5; D is undetermined. CDR3 size: 13 residues. Germline CDR1 is SGHTA and CDR2 is FQGNSA. The CDR3, as DNA: TGTGCCAGCGGCTTAGCGGGTACTCAGCCCCAGCATTTT. It codes for CASGLAGTQPQHF.

This clonotype was found a few times. The CDR3 reads CATGVAGGPSSADTQYF. The CDR3 region has the DNA TGTGCAACAGGGGTAGCGGGGGGGCCAAGTAGCGCAGATACGCAGTATTTT. The chain combines TRBV4-2 with TRBJ2-3; 11 positions match TRBD2. Germline values: CDR1 LGHNA, CDR2 YNFKEQ. The CDR3 has 17 residues.

The sample holds many counts of this clonotype. J is TRBJ2-3 and V is TRBV6-2 or TRBV6-3; D remains ambiguous. From germline, CDR1 is MNHEY and CDR2 SVGEGT. V was clipped by 0 bases and J by 3 bases, with 7 bases between them. The CDR3 is 14 amino acids. The CDR3 coding sequence is TGTGCCAGCAGTTACTCAGGGCGGACAGATACGCAGTATTTT. Protein: CASSYSGRTDTQYF.